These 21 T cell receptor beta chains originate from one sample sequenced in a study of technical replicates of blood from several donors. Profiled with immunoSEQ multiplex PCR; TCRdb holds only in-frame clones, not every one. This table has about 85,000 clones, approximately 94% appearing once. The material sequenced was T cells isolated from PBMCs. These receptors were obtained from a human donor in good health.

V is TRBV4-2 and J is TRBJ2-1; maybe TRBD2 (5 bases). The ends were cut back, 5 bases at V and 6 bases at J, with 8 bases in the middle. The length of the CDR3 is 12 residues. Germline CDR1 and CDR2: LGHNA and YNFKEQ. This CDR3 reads CASSDYSNEQFF. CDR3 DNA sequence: TGTGCCAGCAGCGACTATTCCAATGAGCAGTTCTTC.

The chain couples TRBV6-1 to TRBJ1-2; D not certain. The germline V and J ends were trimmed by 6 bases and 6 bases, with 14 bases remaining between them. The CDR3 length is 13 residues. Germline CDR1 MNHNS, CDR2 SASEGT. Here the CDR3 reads CASSPRGDDGYTF. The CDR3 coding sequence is TGTGCCAGCAGCCCCCGGGGAGACGATGGCTACACCTTC.

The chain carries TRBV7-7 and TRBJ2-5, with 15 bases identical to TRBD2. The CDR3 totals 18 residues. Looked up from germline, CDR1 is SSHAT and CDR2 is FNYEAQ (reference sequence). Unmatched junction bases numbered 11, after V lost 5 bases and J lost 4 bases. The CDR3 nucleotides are TGTGCCAGCAGCCAGCGGACTAGCGGGAGGGAAGGTATAGAGACCCAGTACTTC. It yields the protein CASSQRTSGREGIETQYF. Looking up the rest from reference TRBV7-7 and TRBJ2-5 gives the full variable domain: GAGVSQSPRYKVTKRGQDVTLRCDPISSHATLYWYQQALGQGPEFLTYFNYEAQPDKSGLPSDRFSAERPEGSISTLTIQRTEQRDSAMYRCASSQRTSGREGIETQYFGPGTRLLVL.

DNA for the CDR3: TGTGCCAGCAGTCCACGGACAGGGGCGCTCAATGAGCAGTTCTTC. Translated, it gives CASSPRTGALNEQFF. This chain links TRBV27 with TRBJ2-1; 9 bases align to TRBD1. This CDR3 region has 15 residues. V dropped 5 bases and J dropped 6; count of bases not matched to a gene: 8. Germline V lookup: CDR1 MNHEY, CDR2 SMNVEV (reference sequence).

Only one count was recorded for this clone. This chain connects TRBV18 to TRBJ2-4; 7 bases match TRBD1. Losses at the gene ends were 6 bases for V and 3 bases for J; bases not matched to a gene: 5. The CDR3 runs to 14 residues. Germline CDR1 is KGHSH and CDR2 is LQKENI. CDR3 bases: TGTGCCAGCTCCCTCGGGACAGTCAAAAACATTCAGTACTTC. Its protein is CASSLGTVKNIQYF.

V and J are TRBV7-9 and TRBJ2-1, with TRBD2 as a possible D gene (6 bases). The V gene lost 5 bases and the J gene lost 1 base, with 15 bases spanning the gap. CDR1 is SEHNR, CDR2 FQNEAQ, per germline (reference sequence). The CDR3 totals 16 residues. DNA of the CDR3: TGTGCCAGCAGCCTAACGCGGGGTAGGTCCTACAATGAGCAGTTCTTC. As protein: CASSLTRGRSYNEQFF.

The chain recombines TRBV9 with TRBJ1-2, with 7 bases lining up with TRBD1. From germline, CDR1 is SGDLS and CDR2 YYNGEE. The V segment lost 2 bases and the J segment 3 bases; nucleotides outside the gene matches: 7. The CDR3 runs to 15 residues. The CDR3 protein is CASSVRRGLDYGYTF. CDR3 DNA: TGTGCCAGCAGCGTGCGGAGGGGGCTAGACTATGGCTACACCTTC.

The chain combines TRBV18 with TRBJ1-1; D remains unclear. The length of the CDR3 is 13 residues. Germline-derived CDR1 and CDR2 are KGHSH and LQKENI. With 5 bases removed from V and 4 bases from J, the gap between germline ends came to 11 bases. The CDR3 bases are TGTGCCAGCTCAACACGACGGGGCACTGAAGCTTTCTTT. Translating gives CASSTRRGTEAFF.

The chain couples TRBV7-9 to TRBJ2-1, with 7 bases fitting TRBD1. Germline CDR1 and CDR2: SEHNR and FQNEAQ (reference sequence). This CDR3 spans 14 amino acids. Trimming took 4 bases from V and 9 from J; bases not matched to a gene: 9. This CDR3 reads CASSSSHTGAEQFF. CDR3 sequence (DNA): TGTGCCAGCAGCTCCTCTCATACAGGGGCTGAGCAGTTCTTC.

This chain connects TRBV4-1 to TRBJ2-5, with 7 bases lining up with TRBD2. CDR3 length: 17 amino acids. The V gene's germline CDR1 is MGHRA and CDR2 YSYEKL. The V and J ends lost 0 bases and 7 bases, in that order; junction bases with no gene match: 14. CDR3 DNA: TGCGCCAGCAGCCAAGATCTAGCTAGCGGCGCCCGGGGGACCCAGTACTTC. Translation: CASSQDLASGARGTQYF.

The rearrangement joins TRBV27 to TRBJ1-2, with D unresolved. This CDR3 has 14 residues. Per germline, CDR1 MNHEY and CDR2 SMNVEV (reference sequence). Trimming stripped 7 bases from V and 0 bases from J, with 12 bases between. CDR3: CASKLMETNYGYTF. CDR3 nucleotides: TGTGCCAGCAAATTGATGGAGACTAACTATGGCTACACCTTC.

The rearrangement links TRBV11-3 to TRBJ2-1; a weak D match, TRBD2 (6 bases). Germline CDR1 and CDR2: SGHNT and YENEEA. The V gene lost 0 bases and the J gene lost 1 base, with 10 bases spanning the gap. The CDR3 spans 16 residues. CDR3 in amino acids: CASSLDSGASYNEQFF. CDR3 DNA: TGTGCCAGCAGCTTAGATTCGGGAGCTTCCTACAATGAGCAGTTCTTC.

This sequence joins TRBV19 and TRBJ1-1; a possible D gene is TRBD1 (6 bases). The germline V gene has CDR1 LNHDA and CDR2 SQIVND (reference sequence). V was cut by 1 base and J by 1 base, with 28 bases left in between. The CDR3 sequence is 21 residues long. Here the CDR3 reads CASSIVNPYSSPQGQNTEAFF. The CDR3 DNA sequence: TGTGCCAGTAGTATAGTGAACCCTTATTCATCTCCGCAGGGACAGAACACTGAAGCTTTCTTT.

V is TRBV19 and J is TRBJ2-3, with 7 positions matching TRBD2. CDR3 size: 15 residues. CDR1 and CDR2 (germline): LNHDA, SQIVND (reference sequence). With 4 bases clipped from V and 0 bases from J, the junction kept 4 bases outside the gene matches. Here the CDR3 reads CASSTSGSSTDTQYF. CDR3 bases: TGTGCCAGTAGTACTAGCGGATCTAGCACAGATACGCAGTATTTT.

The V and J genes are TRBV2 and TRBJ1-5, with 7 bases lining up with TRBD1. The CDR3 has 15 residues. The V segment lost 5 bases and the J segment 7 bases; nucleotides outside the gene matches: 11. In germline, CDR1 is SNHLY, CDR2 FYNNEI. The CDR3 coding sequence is TGTGCCAGCAGTTGGGACAGCCTCCGGTACCAGCCCCAGCATTTT. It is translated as CASSWDSLRYQPQHF.

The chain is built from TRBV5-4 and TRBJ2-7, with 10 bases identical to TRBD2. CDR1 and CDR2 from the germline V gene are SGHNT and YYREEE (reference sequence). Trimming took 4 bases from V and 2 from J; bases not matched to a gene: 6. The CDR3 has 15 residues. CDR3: CASSRSGRAAYEQYF. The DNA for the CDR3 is TGTGCCAGCAGCCGGAGCGGGAGGGCCGCCTACGAGCAGTACTTC.

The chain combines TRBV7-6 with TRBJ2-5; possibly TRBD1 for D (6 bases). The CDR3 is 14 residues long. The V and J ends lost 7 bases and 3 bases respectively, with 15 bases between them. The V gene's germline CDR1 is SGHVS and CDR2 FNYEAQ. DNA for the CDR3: TGTGCCAGCACTCTGAGAGGGGGAGAAGAGACCCAGTACTTC. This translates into CASTLRGGEETQYF.

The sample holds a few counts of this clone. The CDR3 DNA reads as TGTGCCAGCAGTTCTACAGGGACCTCACCCCTCCACTTT. Translation gives CASSSTGTSPLHF. The rearrangement uses TRBV6-5 and TRBJ1-6; weak D call: TRBD1 (6 bases). V lost 4 bases, J lost 10 bases, and 11 bases lay in between. Germline CDR1 and CDR2: MNHEY and SVGAGI. The CDR3 consists of 13 residues.

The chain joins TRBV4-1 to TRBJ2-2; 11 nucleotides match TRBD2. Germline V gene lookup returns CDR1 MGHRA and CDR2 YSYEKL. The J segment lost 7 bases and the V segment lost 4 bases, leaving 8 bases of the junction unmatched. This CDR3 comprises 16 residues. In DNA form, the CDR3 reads TGCGCCAGCAGCCCCTTTAGCGGGGGGGCCTTCGGGGAGCTGTTTTTT. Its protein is CASSPFSGGAFGELFF.

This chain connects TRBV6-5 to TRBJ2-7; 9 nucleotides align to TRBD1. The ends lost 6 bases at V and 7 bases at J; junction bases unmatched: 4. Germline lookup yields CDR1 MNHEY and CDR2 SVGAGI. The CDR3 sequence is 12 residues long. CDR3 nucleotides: TGTGCCAGCAGACAGGGGGCCAGTGAGCAGTACTTC. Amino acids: CASRQGASEQYF.

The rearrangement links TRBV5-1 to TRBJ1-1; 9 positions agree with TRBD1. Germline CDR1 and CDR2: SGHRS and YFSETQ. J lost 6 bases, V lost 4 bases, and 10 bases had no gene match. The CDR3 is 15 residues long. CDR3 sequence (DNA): TGCGCCAGCAGCCCCGGACAGGGGAGGATCGCTGAAGCTTTCTTT. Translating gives CASSPGQGRIAEAFF.